This T cell receptor (beta chain) is from a study of Ad26.COV2.S vaccination and SARS-CoV-2 variants. Study-wide findings and caveats: A substantial breadth of spike-specific CD8+ and CD4+ T cell responses after vaccination has been reported. Non-spike TCR breadth showed similarity between vaccine and placebo recipients. Researchers cautioned that TCR breadth and depth analyses may have underestimated total T cell responses. Ad26.COV2.S recipients had broader spike-specific TCRs (P = 0.0014).

Germline V lookup: CDR1 SGDLS, CDR2 YYNGEE. The CDR3 spans 14 residues. Trimming took off 5 bases at V and 3 bases at J, with 11 bases between the two ends. Sequencing used immunoSEQ multiplex PCR; TCRdb keeps in-frame clones, though not all of them. The table lists more than 120,000 clones, about nine tenths of them singletons, with approximately 5% in the top ten. This clone was counted only a few times. Antigen: not known. This chain joins TRBV9 and TRBJ2-2; D perhaps matches TRBD1 (5 bases). The sequence came from a human donor who had recovered from COVID-19. Here the sequenced sample was peripheral blood, taken after recovery from COVID-19. The CDR3 reads CASSTLRDTGELFF. In DNA, the CDR3 is TGTGCCAGCAGTACCCTCAGGGACACCGGGGAGCTGTTTTTT.